This T cell receptor (beta chain) was recorded in a study of cytomegalovirus exposure and HLA in healthy donors. Study outcomes and limitations: When the data were analyzed later, several of the most significant clusters appeared to be linked to common viral pathogens. Apart from CMV serostatus, no immune exposure information was available. TCR beta sequences reportedly predicted the HLA-A and HLA-B alleles of most subjects accurately.

PCR used 60 Vbeta primers and 13 Jbeta primers. TCRdb's table, derived via immunoSEQ multiplex PCR, lists solely in-frame clones and lacks some. Found here are about 94,000 clones, less than 80% of them singletons; the top ten hold approximately 20%. On this clone: What it recognizes is unknown.

The V and J ends lost 5 bases and 11 bases respectively, with 24 bases between them. Germline CDR1 SGHTA, CDR2 FQGTGA. The CDR3 runs to 15 residues. The sequence was collected from a man younger than 40 in good health and CMV-seropositive. Sequencing was performed on PBMCs. This rearrangement joins TRBV7-3 to TRBJ1-1; the D is unclear. The CDR3 region is CASSPNWGFSRAAFF. The CDR3 coding sequence is TGTGCCAGCAGCCCGAATTGGGGTTTCTCGAGGGCTGCTTTCTTT.